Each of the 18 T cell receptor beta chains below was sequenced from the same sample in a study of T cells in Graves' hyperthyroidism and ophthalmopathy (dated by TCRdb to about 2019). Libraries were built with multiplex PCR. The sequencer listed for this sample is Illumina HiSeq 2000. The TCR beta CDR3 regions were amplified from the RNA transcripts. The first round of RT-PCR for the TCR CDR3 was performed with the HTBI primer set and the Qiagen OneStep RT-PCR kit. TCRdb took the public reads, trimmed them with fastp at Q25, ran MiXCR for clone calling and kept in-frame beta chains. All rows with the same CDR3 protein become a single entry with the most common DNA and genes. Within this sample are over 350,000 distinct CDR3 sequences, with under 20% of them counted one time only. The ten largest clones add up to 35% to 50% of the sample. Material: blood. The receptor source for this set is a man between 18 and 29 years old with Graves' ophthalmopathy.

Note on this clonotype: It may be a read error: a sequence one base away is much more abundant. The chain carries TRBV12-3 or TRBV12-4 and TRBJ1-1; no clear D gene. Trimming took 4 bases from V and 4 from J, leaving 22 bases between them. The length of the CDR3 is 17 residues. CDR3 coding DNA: TGTGCCAGCAGTTCCCCGACGCAGCTCCTTAGCAGCACTGAAGCTTTCTTT. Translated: CASSSPTQLLSSTEAFF.

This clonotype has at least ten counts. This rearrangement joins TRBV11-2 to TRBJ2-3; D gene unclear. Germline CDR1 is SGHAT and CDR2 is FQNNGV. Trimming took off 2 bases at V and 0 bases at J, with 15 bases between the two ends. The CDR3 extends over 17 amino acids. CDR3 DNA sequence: TGTGCCAGCAGCTTATCCACTTATAGCCTGAGCACAGATACGCAGTATTTT. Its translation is CASSLSTYSLSTDTQYF.

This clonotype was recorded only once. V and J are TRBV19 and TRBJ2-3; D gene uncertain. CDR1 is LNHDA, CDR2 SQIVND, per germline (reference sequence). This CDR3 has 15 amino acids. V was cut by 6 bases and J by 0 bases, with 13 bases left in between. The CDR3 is CASSWVASSTDTQYF. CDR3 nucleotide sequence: TGTGCCAGTAGCTGGGTGGCATCGAGCACAGATACGCAGTATTTT.

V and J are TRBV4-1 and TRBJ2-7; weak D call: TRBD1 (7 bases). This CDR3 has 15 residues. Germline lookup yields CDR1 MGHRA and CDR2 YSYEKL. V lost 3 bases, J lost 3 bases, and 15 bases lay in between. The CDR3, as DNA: TGCGCCAGCAGCCAGGATTCAGGGGGGCTCTACGAGCAGTACTTC. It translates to CASSQDSGGLYEQYF.

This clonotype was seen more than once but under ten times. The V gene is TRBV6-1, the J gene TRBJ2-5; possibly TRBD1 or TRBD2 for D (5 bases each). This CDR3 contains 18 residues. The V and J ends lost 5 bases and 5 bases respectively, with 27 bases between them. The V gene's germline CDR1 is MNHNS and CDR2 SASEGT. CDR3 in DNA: TGTGCCAGCAGTTATTCCCGAGGGGAATGGCACGGAGTGGAGACCCAGTACTTC. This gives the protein CASSYSRGEWHGVETQYF.

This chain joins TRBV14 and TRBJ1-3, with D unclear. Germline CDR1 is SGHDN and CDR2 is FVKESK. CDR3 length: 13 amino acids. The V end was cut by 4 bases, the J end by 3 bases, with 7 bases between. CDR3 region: CASSLHGGNTIYF. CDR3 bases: TGTGCCAGCAGCCTACACGGTGGAAACACCATATATTTT.

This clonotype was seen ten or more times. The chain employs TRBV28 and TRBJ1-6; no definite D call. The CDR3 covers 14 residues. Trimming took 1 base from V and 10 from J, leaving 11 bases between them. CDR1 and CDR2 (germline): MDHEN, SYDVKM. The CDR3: CASSLSQSESPLHF. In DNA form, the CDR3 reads TGTGCCAGCAGTTTATCACAATCAGAGTCACCCCTCCACTTT.

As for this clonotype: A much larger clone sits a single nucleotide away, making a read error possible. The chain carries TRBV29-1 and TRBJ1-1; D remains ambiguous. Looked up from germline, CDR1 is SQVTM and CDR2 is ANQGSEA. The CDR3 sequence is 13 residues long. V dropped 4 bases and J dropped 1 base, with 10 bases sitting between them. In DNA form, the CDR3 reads TGCAGCGTTGGAGATGCGCAGAACACTGAAGCTTTCTTT. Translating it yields CSVGDAQNTEAFF.

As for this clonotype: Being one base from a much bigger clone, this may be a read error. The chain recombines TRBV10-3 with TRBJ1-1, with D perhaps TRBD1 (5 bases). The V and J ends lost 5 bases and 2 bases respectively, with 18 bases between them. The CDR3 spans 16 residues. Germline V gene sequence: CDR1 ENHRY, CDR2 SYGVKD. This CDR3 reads CAISYPAKGLNTEAFF. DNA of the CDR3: TGTGCCATCAGTTACCCCGCCAAGGGGCTTAACACTGAAGCTTTCTTT.

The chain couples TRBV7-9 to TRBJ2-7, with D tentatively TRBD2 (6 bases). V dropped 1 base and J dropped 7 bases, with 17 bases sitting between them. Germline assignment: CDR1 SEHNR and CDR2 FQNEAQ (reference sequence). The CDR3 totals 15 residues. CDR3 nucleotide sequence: TGTGCCAGCAGCTTAGTTTTCGGGGGTGGGTATGAGCAGTACTTC. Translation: CASSLVFGGGYEQYF.

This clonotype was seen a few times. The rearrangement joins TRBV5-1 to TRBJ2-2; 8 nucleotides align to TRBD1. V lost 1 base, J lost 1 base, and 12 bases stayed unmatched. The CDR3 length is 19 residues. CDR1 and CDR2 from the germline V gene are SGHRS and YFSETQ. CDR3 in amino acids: CASSLPLSLDRGNTGELFF. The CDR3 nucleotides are TGCGCCAGCAGCTTGCCCCTTTCCCTTGACAGGGGGAACACCGGGGAGCTGTTTTTT. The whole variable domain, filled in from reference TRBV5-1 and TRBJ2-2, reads KAGVTQTPRYLIKTRGQQVTLSCSPISGHRSVSWYQQTPGQGLQFLFEYFSETQRNKGNFPGRFSGRQFSNSRSEMNVSTLELGDSALYLCASSLPLSLDRGNTGELFFGEGSRLTVL.

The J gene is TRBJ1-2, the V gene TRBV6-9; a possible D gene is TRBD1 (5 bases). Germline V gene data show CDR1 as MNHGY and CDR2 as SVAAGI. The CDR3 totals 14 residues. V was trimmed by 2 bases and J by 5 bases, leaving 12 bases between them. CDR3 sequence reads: CASSYKETGYGYTF. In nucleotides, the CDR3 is TGTGCCAGCAGTTATAAGGAAACAGGTTATGGCTACACCTTC.

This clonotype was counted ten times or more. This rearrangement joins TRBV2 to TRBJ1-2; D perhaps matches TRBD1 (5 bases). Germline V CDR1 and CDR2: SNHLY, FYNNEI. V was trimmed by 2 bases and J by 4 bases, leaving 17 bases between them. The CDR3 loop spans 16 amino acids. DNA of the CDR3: TGTGCCAGCAGTGAAACTTATGGCAGGGAGAGCTATGGCTACACCTTC. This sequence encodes CASSETYGRESYGYTF.

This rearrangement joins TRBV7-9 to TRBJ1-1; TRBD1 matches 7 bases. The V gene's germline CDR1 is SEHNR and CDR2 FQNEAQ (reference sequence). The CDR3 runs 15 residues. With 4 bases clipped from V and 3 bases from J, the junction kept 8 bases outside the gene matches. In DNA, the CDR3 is TGTGCCAGCAGCTCGACAGGGATGGGGTACACTGAAGCTTTCTTT. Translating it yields CASSSTGMGYTEAFF. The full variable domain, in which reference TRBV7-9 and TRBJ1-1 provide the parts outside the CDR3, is DTGVSQNPRHKITKRGQNVTFRCDPISEHNRLYWYRQTLGQGPEFLTYFQNEAQLEKSRLLSDRFSAERPKGSFSTLEIQRTEQGDSAMYLCASSSTGMGYTEAFFGQGTRLTVV.

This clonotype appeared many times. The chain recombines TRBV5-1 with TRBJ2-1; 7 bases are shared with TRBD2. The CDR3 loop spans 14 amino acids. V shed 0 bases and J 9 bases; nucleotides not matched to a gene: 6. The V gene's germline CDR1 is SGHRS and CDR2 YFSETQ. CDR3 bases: TGCGCCAGCAGCTTGGGACTAGCTTCTTTTGAGCAGTTCTTC. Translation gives CASSLGLASFEQFF.

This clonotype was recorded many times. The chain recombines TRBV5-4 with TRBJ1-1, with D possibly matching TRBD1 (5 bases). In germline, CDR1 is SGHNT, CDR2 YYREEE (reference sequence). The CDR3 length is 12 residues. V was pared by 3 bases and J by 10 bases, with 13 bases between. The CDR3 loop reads CASSWDGSAAFF. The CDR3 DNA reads TGTGCCAGCAGCTGGGACGGTAGCGCAGCTTTCTTT.

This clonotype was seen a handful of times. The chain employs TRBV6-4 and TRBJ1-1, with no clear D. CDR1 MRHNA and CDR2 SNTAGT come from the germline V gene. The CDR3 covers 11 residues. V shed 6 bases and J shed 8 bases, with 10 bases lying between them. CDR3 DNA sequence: TGTGCCAGCAGGCCGGGCCGCGAAGCTTTCTTT. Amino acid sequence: CASRPGREAFF.

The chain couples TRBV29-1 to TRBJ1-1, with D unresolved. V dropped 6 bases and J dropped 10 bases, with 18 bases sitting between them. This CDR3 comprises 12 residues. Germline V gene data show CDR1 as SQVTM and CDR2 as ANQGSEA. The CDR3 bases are TGCAGCGTGGCCCGATCGGACGAGGGAGCTTTCTTT. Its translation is CSVARSDEGAFF.